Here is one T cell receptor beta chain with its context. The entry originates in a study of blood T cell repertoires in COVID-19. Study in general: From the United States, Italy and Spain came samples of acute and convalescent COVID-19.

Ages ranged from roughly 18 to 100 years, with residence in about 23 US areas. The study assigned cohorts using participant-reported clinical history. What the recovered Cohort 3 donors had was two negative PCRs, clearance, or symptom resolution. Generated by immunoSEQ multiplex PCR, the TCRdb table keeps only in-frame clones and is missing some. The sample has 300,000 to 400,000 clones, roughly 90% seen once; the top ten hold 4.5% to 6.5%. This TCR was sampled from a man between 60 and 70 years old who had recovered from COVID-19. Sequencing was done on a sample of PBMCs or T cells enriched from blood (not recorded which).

The CDR3 coding sequence is TGCGCCAGCAGCTTGTTTGGTACAGGGGATCAGCCCCAGCATTTT. Translation gives CASSLFGTGDQPQHF. This chain connects TRBV5-1 to TRBJ1-5, with 7 bases fitting TRBD1. Trimming took 1 base from V and 5 from J; bases not matched to a gene: 6. Germline assignment: CDR1 SGHRS and CDR2 YFSETQ. The CDR3 has 15 amino acids.